The 24 T cell receptor beta chains listed next were all sequenced from one sample in a study of cytomegalovirus exposure and HLA in healthy donors. Sequencing was performed with immunoSEQ multiplex PCR; in TCRdb, only in-frame clones are kept and a portion is missing. The data contain about 120,000 clones, more than 75% of them singletons. The sequencing sample was made of PBMCs. The receptors were sampled from a woman aged 25-40 years in good health and CMV-seronegative.

This clone showed up just once. The genes are TRBV9 and TRBJ1-1; the D gene is possibly TRBD1 (6 bases). Trimming took 4 bases from V and 8 from J, leaving 21 bases between them. Germline V gives CDR1 SGDLS, CDR2 YYNGEE. The CDR3 runs to 15 residues. CDR3 amino acids: CASSSLGGGAEEAFF. CDR3 nucleotide sequence: TGTGCCAGCAGCTCCCTGGGGGGGGGCGCGGAAGAAGCTTTCTTT.

The genes are TRBV6-1 and TRBJ1-4; D ambiguous. CDR3 length equals 15 residues. Per germline, CDR1 MNHNS and CDR2 SASEGT. V was pared by 4 bases and J by 0 bases, with 9 bases between. The DNA of the CDR3 is TGTGCCAGCAGTGTCTTAGTCGCAACTAATGAAAAACTGTTTTTT. Its translation is CASSVLVATNEKLFF.

Comments on this clone: Other DNA sequences in this specimen translate into the identical CDR3. This CDR3 is CASSEGGGANTGELFF. For the CDR3, the DNA is TGTGCCAGCAGTGAAGGCGGGGGAGCCAACACCGGGGAGCTGTTTTTT. The V call is TRBV2, the J call TRBJ2-2, with TRBD2 matching over 7 bases. The CDR3 is 16 residues long. After removal of 1 base from V and 2 bases from J, the junction contained 4 bases not matched to a gene. Germline CDR1 SNHLY, CDR2 FYNNEI.

This clone was observed a single time. The chain joins TRBV11-2 to TRBJ2-1, with a tentative D call TRBD1 (5 bases). This CDR3 has 15 residues. Trimming shortened V by 2 bases and J by 2 bases, and 10 bases separated the two germline ends. Germline CDR1 and CDR2: SGHAT and FQNNGV. The CDR3 protein is CASSLFQGTYNEQFF. The CDR3 DNA reads TGTGCCAGCAGCTTATTCCAGGGAACCTACAATGAGCAGTTCTTC. Together with reference TRBV11-2 and TRBJ2-1, the CDR3 gives the full variable domain: EAGVAQSPRYKIIEKRQSVAFWCNPISGHATLYWYQQILGQGPKLLIQFQNNGVVDDSQLPKDRFSAERLKGVDSTLKIQPAKLEDSAVYLCASSLFQGTYNEQFFGPGTRLTVL.

This clone was detected only a few times. The chain uses TRBV1 and TRBJ2-2; TRBD2 is taken as the D call from the table, unchecked against the DNA. TRBV1 is flagged as a pseudogene. This CDR3 region has 16 residues. In nucleotides, the CDR3 is TGCACCAGCAGCCAAGGGTCGGGTCTAGCCTCCGGGGAGCTGTTTTTT. Its protein product is CTSSQGSGLASGELFF.

The chain is built from TRBV19 and TRBJ2-7; 7 bases are shared with TRBD1. V was clipped by 6 bases and J by 0 bases; unmatched bases: 5. The CDR3 spans 14 residues. Germline V gene data show CDR1 as LNHDA and CDR2 as SQIVND (reference sequence). CDR3 in amino acids: CASSETGRSYEQYF. The CDR3 DNA is TGTGCCAGTAGCGAGACAGGGCGCTCCTACGAGCAGTACTTC.

The CDR3 DNA follows: TGTGCCAGCAGTGAAGACCGGTTGGAGACCCAGTACTTC. Translating gives CASSEDRLETQYF. The gene calls are TRBV2 and TRBJ2-5; D is unresolved. CDR3 length: 13 residues. The germline gives CDR1 SNHLY, CDR2 FYNNEI. Trimming took off 1 base at V and 5 bases at J, with 8 bases between the two ends.

The genes are TRBV10-2 and TRBJ1-1; 7 bases are shared with TRBD1. Germline CDR1 is WSHSY and CDR2 is SAAADI. J was trimmed by 5 bases and V by 6 bases; bases with no gene match: 6. This CDR3 contains 13 residues. This chain's CDR3 is CASRYRGNTEAFF. The DNA of the CDR3 is TGCGCCAGCAGGTACAGGGGAAATACTGAAGCTTTCTTT.

The chain links TRBV6-1 to TRBJ1-2; 7 nucleotides match TRBD1. The CDR3 spans 15 residues. The germline gives CDR1 MNHNS, CDR2 SASEGT. With V trimmed by 4 bases and J by 1 base, 6 bases remained unmatched. This chain's CDR3 is CASSGGTAINYGYTF. The CDR3, as DNA: TGTGCCAGCAGTGGGGGGACAGCAATTAACTATGGCTACACCTTC.

Here the CDR3 reads CTCGDRDTEAFF. The CDR3 DNA reads as TGCACTTGTGGGGACAGGGACACTGAAGCTTTCTTT. The V gene is TRBV29-1, the J gene TRBJ1-1; 9 bases map to TRBD1. The CDR3 covers 12 residues. CDR1 SQVTM and CDR2 ANQGSEA come from the germline V gene.

The chain carries TRBV6-5 and TRBJ1-3; D call uncertain. V was trimmed by 2 bases and J by 1 base, leaving 6 bases between them. This CDR3 spans 14 amino acids. Per the germline V gene, CDR1 is MNHEY and CDR2 is SVGAGI. The CDR3 sequence: CASSYTGSGNTIYF. The CDR3 bases are TGTGCCAGCAGTTACACCGGGTCTGGAAACACCATATATTTT.

The chain combines TRBV15 with TRBJ1-2, with 7 positions matching TRBD1. Germline V lookup: CDR1 LNHNV, CDR2 YYDKDF (reference sequence). This CDR3 contains 16 residues. Trimming took 0 bases from V and 0 from J; bases not matched to a gene: 4. The CDR3, as DNA: TGTGCCACCAGCAGAGATAACAGGGGAGCTAACTATGGCTACACCTTC. It codes for CATSRDNRGANYGYTF.

CDR3: CASSLYPPKSDFSYNEQFF. CDR3 in DNA: TGTGCCAGCAGCTTATATCCACCCAAGAGTGACTTCTCCTACAATGAGCAGTTCTTC. This chain joins TRBV7-6 and TRBJ2-1; D ambiguous. The V end was cut by 2 bases, the J end by 0 bases, with 20 bases between. Germline V gives CDR1 SGHVS, CDR2 FNYEAQ. The CDR3 is 19 amino acids.

The chain combines TRBV27 with TRBJ1-2; 10 nucleotides align to TRBD1. The CDR3 contains 16 residues. The germline gives CDR1 MNHEY, CDR2 SMNVEV (reference sequence). The V segment lost 6 bases and the J segment 4 bases; nucleotides outside the gene matches: 11. The CDR3 coding sequence is TGTGCCAGCAGCAAAATGGGACAGGGGTCCGGCTATGGCTACACCTTC. The encoded protein is CASSKMGQGSGYGYTF.

The gene calls are TRBV4-1 and TRBJ2-7, with D perhaps TRBD1 (6 bases). The germline V and J ends were trimmed by 0 bases and 5 bases, with 17 bases remaining between them. This CDR3 comprises 16 residues. Germline loops: CDR1 MGHRA, CDR2 YSYEKL. The chain's CDR3 is CASSQEGAQGRDEQYF. The CDR3 coding sequence is TGCGCCAGCAGCCAAGAGGGAGCACAGGGCCGGGACGAGCAGTACTTC.

This clone has just a few counts. The V and J genes are TRBV5-4 and TRBJ1-6; TRBD1 might be the D (5 bases). V was cut by 5 bases and J by 7 bases, with 13 bases left in between. This CDR3 spans 14 amino acids. The V gene's germline CDR1 is SGHNT and CDR2 YYREEE (reference sequence). The CDR3 DNA reads as TGTGCCAGCAGTATCGACAGCGGGAATTCACCCCTCCACTTT. Protein product: CASSIDSGNSPLHF.

The V and J genes are TRBV11-2 and TRBJ1-1, with D unclear. Germline V gives CDR1 SGHAT, CDR2 FQNNGV. V lost 1 base and J lost 5, with 14 bases in between. CDR3 length equals 15 residues. The CDR3 sequence is CASSLGPRPETEAFF. As DNA, the CDR3 is TGTGCCAGCAGCTTAGGCCCGAGGCCTGAGACTGAAGCTTTCTTT.

The rearrangement joins TRBV6-1 to TRBJ1-5, with TRBD1 matching 9 bases. The CDR3 contains 15 residues. The V segment lost 4 bases and the J segment 2 bases; nucleotides outside the gene matches: 3. Germline-derived CDR1 and CDR2 are MNHNS and SASEGT. This chain's CDR3 is CASSGGQGGNQPQHF. The CDR3 coding sequence is TGTGCCAGCAGTGGGGGACAGGGAGGCAATCAGCCCCAGCATTTT.

The J gene is TRBJ2-3, the V gene TRBV13; TRBD1 aligns across 9 bases. Germline values: CDR1 PRHDT, CDR2 FYEKMQ (reference sequence). V trimming: 5 bases; J trimming: 1 base; junction bases outside the gene matches: 4. This CDR3 is built from 15 residues. The CDR3 DNA is TGTGCCAGCAGCCGTTGGACAGGGGGCACAGATACGCAGTATTTT. Its protein product is CASSRWTGGTDTQYF.

J is TRBJ1-6 and V is TRBV9; a possible D gene is TRBD1 (5 bases). Trimming stripped 3 bases from V and 9 bases from J, with 19 bases between. Per germline, CDR1 SGDLS and CDR2 YYNGEE. The CDR3 consists of 16 residues. The CDR3 DNA follows: TGTGCCAGCAGCGCAACTGACAGCGGGAACTTTTCACCCCTCCACTTT. Amino acid sequence: CASSATDSGNFSPLHF.

The CDR3 is CASGRDRGYLSTF. In DNA form, the CDR3 reads TGTGCCAGTGGCCGGGACAGAGGGTATCTGTCCACCTTC. The chain employs TRBV19 and TRBJ1-2; 7 bases agree with TRBD1. The CDR3 spans 13 residues. Germline-derived CDR1 and CDR2 are LNHDA and SQIVND (reference sequence). Unmatched junction bases numbered 16, after V lost 8 bases and J lost 13 bases.

The chain combines TRBV9 with TRBJ1-5; D gene unclear. This CDR3 comprises 17 residues. V was trimmed by 2 bases and J by 2 bases, leaving 17 bases between them. Germline lookup yields CDR1 SGDLS and CDR2 YYNGEE. As DNA, the CDR3 is TGTGCCAGCAGCGTTGCCCGCCGGGTCCATGGCAATCAGCCCCAGCATTTT. It is translated as CASSVARRVHGNQPQHF. The variable domain in full, with the rest retrieved from reference TRBV9 and TRBJ1-5, is DSGVTQTPKHLITATGQRVTLRCSPRSGDLSVYWYQQSLDQGLQFLIQYYNGEERAKGNILERFSAQQFPDLHSELNLSSLELGDSALYFCASSVARRVHGNQPQHFGDGTRLSIL.

This clone came up a few times. The V and J genes are TRBV21-1 and TRBJ2-5; TRBD2, the table's D call, lacks a check against the DNA. TRBV21-1 is designated a pseudogene. This CDR3 is 15 amino acids long. CDR3 nucleotide sequence: TGTGCCAGCAGCAATGGTAGCCGCGGTGTAGAGACCCAGTACTTC. Protein product: CASSNGSRGVETQYF.

The CDR3 DNA reads as TGTGCCAGCAGCCAGGCTAAACCCAACACTGAAGCTTTCTTT. Encoded protein: CASSQAKPNTEAFF. The chain couples TRBV5-6 to TRBJ1-1; D ambiguous. The CDR3 loop spans 14 amino acids. V lost 4 bases, J lost 2 bases, and 12 bases lay in between. Germline values: CDR1 SGHDT, CDR2 YYEEEE.